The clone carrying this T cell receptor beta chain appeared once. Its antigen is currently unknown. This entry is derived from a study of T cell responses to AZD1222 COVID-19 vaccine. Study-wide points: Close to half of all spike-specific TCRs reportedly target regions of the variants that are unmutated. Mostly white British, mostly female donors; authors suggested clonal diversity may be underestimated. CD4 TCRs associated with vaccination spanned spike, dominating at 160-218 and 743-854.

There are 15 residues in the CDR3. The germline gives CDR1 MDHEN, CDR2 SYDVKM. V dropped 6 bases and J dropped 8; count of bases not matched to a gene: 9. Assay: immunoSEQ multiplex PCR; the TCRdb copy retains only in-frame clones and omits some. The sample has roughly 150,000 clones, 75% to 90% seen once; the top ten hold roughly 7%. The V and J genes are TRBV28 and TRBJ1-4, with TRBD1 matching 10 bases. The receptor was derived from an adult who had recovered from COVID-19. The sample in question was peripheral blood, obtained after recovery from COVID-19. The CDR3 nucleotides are TGTGCCAGCAGATATAATCGGGACAGGGGCGAAAAACTGTTTTTT. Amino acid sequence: CASRYNRDRGEKLFF.